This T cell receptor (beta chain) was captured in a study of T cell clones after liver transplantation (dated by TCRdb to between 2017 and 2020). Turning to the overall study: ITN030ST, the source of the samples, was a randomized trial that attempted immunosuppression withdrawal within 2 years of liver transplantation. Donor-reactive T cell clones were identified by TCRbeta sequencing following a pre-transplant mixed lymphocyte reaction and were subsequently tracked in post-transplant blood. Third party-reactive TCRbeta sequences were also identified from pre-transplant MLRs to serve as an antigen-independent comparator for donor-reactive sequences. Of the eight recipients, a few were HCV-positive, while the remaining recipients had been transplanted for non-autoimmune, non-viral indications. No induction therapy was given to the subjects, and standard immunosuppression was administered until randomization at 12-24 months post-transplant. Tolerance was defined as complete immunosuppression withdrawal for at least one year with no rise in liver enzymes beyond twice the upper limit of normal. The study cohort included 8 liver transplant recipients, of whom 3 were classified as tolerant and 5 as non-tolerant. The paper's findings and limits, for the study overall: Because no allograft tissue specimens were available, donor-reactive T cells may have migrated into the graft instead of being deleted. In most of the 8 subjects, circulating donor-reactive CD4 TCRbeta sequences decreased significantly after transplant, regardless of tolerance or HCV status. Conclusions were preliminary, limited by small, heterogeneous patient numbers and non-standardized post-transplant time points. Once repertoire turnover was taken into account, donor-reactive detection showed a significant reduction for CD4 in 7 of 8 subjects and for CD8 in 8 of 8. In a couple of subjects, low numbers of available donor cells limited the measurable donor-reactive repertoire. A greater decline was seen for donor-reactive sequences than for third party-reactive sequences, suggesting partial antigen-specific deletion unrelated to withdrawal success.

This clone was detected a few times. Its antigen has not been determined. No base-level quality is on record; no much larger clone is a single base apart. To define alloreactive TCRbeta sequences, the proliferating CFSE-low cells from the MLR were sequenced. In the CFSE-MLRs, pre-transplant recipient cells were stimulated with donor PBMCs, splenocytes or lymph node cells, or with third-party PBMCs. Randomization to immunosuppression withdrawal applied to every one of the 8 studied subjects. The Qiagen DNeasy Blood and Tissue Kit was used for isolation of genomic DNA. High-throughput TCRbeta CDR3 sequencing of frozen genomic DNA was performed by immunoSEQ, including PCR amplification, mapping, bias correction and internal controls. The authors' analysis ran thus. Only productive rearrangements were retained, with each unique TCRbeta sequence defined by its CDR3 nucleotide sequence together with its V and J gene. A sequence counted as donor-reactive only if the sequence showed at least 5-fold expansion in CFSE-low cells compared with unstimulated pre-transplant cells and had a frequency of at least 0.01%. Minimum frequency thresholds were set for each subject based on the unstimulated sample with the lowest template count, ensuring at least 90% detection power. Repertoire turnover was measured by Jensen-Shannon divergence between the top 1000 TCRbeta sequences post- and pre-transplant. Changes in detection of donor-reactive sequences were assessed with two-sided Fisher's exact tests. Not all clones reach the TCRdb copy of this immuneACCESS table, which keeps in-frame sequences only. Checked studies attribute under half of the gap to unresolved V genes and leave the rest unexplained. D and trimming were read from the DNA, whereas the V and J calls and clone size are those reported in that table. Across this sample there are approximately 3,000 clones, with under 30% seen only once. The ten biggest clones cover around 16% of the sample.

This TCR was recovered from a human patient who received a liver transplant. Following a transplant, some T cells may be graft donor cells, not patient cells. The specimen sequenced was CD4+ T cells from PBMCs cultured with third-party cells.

The CDR3 is CASSLDQGNTGELFF. The nucleotide sequence reads as follows: TGCGCCAGCAGCTTGGACCAGGGGAACACCGGGGAGCTGTTTTTT. The rearranged segments are TRBV5-1 and TRBJ2-2; a tentative D call is TRBD1 (5 bases match). CDR1 SGHRS and CDR2 YFSETQ are derived from the germline V gene. Inclusive of the bounding cysteine and phenylalanine, the CDR3 is 15 residues long. Kept here is only the CDR3 DNA, which spans 45 bases and is read in frame from base 1. V is reduced by 0 bases and J by 1 base, leaving a spacing of 7 bases between them.